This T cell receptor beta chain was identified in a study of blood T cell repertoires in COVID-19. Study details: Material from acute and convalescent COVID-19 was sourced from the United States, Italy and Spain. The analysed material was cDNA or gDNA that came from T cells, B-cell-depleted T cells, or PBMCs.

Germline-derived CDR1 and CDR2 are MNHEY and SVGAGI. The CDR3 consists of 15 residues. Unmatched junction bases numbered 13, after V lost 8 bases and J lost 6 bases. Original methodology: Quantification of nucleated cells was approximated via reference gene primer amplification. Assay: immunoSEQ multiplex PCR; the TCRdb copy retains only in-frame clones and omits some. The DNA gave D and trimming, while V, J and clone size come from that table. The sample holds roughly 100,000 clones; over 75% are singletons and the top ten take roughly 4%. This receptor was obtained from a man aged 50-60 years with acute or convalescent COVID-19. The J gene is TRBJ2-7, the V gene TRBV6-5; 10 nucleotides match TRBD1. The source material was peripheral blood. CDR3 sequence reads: CASGLSDRGSGEQYF. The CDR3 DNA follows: TGTGCCAGCGGATTATCGGACAGGGGGTCGGGCGAGCAGTACTTC.